The source of this T cell receptor beta chain is a study of cytomegalovirus exposure and HLA in healthy donors. The CDR3 totals 11 residues. V dropped 5 bases and J dropped 4 bases, with 6 bases sitting between them. CDR1 is SEHNR and CDR2 is FQNEAQ in the germline V gene (reference sequence). Using immunoSEQ multiplex PCR, the repertoire was profiled, and TCRdb retains in-frame clones only, with some absent. The sample holds over 130,000 clones, roughly 86% seen once. The V and J genes are TRBV7-9 and TRBJ2-7; D remains unclear. This TCR was sampled from a man aged 18 to 29 in good health and CMV-seropositive. Sequencing was carried out using PBMCs. CDR3 amino acids: CASSPRYEQYF. CDR3 coding DNA: TGTGCCAGCAGCCCCCGGTACGAGCAGTACTTC.